A few counts support the clone carrying this T cell receptor (beta chain). TCR beta CDR3 region amplification was performed from RNA transcripts. HTBI primers drove first-round RT-PCR of the TCR CDR3. TCRdb reprocessed the multiplex PCR reads with MiXCR, giving one entry per CDR3 protein. The data hold hundreds of thousands of distinct CDR3 sequences, with 40% to 55% observed a single time. The sample belongs to a study of T cells in Graves' hyperthyroidism and ophthalmopathy. The source of this sequence is a woman younger than 35 with Graves' hyperthyroidism. The material sequenced was peripheral blood or thyroid tissue (not recorded which).

The DNA of the CDR3 is TGTGCCAGCAGCTTAGGTCCCCTCCAAGAGACCCAGTACTTC. It yields the protein CASSLGPLQETQYF. The J gene is TRBJ2-5, the V gene TRBV11-2; D uncertain. Germline V CDR1 and CDR2: SGHAT, FQNNGV. With 1 base removed from V and 1 base from J, the gap between germline ends came to 7 bases. The CDR3 is 14 residues long.